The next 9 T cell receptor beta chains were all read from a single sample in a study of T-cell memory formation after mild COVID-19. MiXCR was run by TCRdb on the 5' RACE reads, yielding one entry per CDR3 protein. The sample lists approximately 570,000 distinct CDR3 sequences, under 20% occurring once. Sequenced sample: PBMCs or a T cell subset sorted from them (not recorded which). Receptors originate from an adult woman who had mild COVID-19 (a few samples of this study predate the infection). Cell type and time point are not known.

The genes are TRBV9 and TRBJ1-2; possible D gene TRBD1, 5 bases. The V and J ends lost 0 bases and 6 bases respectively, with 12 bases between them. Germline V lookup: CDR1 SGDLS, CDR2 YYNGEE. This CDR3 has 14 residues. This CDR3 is CASSVGKGANGYTF. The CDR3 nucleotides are TGTGCCAGCAGCGTAGGTAAAGGGGCAAATGGCTACACCTTC.

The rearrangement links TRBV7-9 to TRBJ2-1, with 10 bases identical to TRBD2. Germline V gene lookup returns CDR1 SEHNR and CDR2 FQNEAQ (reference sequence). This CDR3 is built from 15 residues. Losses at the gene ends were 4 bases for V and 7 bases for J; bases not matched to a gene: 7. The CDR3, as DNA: TGTGCCAGCAGCTCTACAGCGGGAGGGACGAATGAGCAGTTCTTC. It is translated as CASSSTAGGTNEQFF.

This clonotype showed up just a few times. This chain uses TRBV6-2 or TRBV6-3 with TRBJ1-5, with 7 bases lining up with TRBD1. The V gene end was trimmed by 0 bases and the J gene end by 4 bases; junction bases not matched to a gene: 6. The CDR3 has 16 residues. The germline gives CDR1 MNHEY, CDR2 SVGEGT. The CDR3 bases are TGTGCCAGCAGTTACTCGAAAGGGGGCCTTAATCAGCCCCAGCATTTT. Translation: CASSYSKGGLNQPQHF.

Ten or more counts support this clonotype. The CDR3: CASSPPTGEETQYF. In DNA, the CDR3 is TGTGCCAGCAGCCCGCCTACGGGGGAAGAGACCCAGTACTTC. The chain has TRBV3-1 and TRBJ2-5; D possibly corresponds to TRBD2 (6 bases). CDR3 length equals 14 residues. Germline V gene data show CDR1 as LGHDT and CDR2 as YNNKEL (reference sequence). Between the trimmed V and J ends, which lost 4 bases and 3 bases, there was a span of 12 bases.

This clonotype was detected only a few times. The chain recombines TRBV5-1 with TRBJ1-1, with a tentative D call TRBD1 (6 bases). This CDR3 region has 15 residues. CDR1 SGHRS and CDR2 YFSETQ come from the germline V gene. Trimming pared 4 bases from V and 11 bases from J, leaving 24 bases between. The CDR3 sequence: CASSLMGGLNFDAFF. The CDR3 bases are TGCGCCAGCAGCCTCATGGGGGGGCTAAATTTTGACGCTTTCTTT.

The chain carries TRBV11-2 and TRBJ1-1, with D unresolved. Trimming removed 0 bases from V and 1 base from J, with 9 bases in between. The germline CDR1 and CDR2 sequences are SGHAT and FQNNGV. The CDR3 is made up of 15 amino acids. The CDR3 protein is CASSLEVAGNTEAFF. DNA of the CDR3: TGTGCCAGCAGCTTAGAGGTGGCAGGGAACACTGAAGCTTTCTTT.

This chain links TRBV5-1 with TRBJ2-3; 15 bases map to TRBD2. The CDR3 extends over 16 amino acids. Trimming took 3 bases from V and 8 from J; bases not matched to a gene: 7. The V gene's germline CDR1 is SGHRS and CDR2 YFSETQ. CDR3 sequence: CASSSGLAGGFGTQYF. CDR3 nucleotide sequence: TGCGCCAGCAGCTCGGGACTAGCGGGGGGATTTGGTACGCAGTATTTT. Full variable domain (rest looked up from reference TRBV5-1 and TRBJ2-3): KAGVTQTPRYLIKTRGQQVTLSCSPISGHRSVSWYQQTPGQGLQFLFEYFSETQRNKGNFPGRFSGRQFSNSRSEMNVSTLELGDSALYLCASSSGLAGGFGTQYFGPGTRLTVL.

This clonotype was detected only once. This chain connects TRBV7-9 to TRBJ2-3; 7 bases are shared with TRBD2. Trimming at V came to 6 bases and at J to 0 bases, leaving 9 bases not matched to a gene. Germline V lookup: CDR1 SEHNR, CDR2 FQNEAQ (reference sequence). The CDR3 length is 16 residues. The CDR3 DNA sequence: TGTGCCAGCAGTCCAAGACTAGCCCCTAGCACAGATACGCAGTATTTT. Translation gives CASSPRLAPSTDTQYF.

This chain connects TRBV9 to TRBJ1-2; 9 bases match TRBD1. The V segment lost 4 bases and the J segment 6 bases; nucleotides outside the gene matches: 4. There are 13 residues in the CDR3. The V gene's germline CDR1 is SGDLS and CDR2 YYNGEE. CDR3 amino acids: CASSRQGVDGYTF. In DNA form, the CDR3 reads TGTGCCAGCAGCAGACAGGGGGTAGATGGCTACACCTTC.